This section outlines one T cell receptor (beta chain) sequence together with its context. Its specificity is unknown. V shed 0 bases and J shed 0 bases, with 8 bases lying between them. From germline, CDR1 is MNHEY and CDR2 SVGAGI. There are 15 residues in the CDR3. The data are from a study of cytomegalovirus exposure and HLA in healthy donors. In the study overall: Earlier, 117 million unique TCR beta sequences were recovered from around 190 million T cells by an analysis.

The PCR ran on 60 Vbeta and 13 Jbeta primers. Sequencing used immunoSEQ multiplex PCR; TCRdb keeps in-frame clones, though not all of them. The sample contains roughly 120,000 clones, about three quarters of which appear only once. The study, taken as a whole, reports: A further, later analysis showed that HLA-associated TCR beta chains (compared with equally common others) were more clonally expanded. Productive rates of about 87% or about 30% were seen for most TCR beta V segments in an earlier analysis.

This receptor was identified in a human donor in good health. V gene TRBV6-5 combines with J gene TRBJ1-1; D is uncertain. The sample consisted of PBMCs. CDR3 bases: TGTGCCAGCAGTTACTCGAAAGAGATGAACACTGAAGCTTTCTTT. Encoded protein: CASSYSKEMNTEAFF.